This passage covers 4 T cell receptor beta chains from one sample sequenced in a study of blood T cell repertoires in COVID-19. Data came from immunoSEQ multiplex PCR; TCRdb stores just in-frame clones and leaves some out. This repertoire shows approximately 310,000 clones, 80% to 90% found once; its top ten account for 2.2%. The material sequenced was PBMCs or T cells enriched from blood (not recorded which). The receptors shown here come from a man younger than 45 who had recovered from COVID-19.

The rearrangement links TRBV7-2 to TRBJ1-1; TRBD1 is a possible D gene (6 bases). Deletions cut 3 bases from V and 6 bases from J, with 11 bases between. Germline V gene lookup returns CDR1 SGHTA and CDR2 FQGNSA. The CDR3 is 13 amino acids. In nucleotides, the CDR3 is TGTGCCAGCAGCTTGGCGGGGGCTGCTGAAGCTTTCTTT. The encoded protein is CASSLAGAAEAFF. The full variable domain, in which reference TRBV7-2 and TRBJ1-1 provide the parts outside the CDR3, is GAGVSQSPSNKVTEKGKDVELRCDPISGHTALYWYRQSLGQGLEFLIYFQGNSAPDKSGLPSDRFSAERTGGSVSTLTIQRTQQEDSAVYLCASSLAGAAEAFFGQGTRLTVV.

The rearrangement links TRBV9 to TRBJ1-2; 12 bases match TRBD1. CDR3 length: 14 amino acids. CDR1 and CDR2 from the germline V gene are SGDLS and YYNGEE. V shed 6 bases, J shed 7 bases, and the junction held 7 bases outside the gene matches. The CDR3 DNA follows: TGTGCCAGCAACGGCGGGGACAGGGGGCTTGGCTACACCTTC. This translates into CASNGGDRGLGYTF.

This CDR3 is CASSDQTGNYGYTF. In nucleotides, the CDR3 is TGTGCCAGCAGCGACCAGACAGGGAACTATGGCTACACCTTC. The chain carries TRBV7-9 and TRBJ1-2; 7 positions agree with TRBD1. This CDR3 is 14 amino acids long. Germline V gives CDR1 SEHNR, CDR2 FQNEAQ (reference sequence). V lost 5 bases, J lost 2 bases, and 5 bases stayed unmatched. Combining the CDR3 with reference TRBV7-9 and TRBJ1-2 gives the whole variable domain DTGVSQNPRHKITKRGQNVTFRCDPISEHNRLYWYRQTLGQGPEFLTYFQNEAQLEKSRLLSDRFSAERPKGSFSTLEIQRTEQGDSAMYLCASSDQTGNYGYTFGSGTRLTVV.

J is TRBJ2-2 and V is TRBV5-4; 7 bases map to TRBD2. There are 15 residues in the CDR3. In germline, CDR1 is SGHNT, CDR2 YYREEE (reference sequence). V lost 5 bases to trimming and J lost 6 bases; unmatched junction nucleotides: 10. CDR3 amino acids: CASRSLHSGPGELFF. The CDR3 DNA follows: TGTGCCAGCAGATCCCTCCATAGCGGGCCCGGGGAGCTGTTTTTT.